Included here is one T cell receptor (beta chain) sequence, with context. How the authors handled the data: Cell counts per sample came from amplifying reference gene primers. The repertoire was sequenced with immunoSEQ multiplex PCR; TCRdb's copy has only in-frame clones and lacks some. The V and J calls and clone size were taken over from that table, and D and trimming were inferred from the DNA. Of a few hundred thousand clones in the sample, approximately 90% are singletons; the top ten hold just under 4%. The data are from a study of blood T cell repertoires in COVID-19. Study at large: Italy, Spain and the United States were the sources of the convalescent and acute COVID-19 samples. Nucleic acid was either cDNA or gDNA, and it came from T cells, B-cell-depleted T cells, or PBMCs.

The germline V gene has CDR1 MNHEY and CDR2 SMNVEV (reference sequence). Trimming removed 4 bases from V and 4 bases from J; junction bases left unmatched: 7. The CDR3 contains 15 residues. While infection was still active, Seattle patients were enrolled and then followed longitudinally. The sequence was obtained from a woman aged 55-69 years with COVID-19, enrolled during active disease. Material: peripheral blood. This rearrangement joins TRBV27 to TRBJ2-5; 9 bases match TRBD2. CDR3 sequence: CASSSLGAGGETQYF. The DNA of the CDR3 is TGTGCCAGCAGTTCCCTGGGAGCGGGGGGAGAGACCCAGTACTTC.